The entry that follows covers one T cell receptor beta chain sequence. The data derive from a study of CD8 T cells in Susac syndrome. Random hexamers were used to reverse transcribe 0.5 to 1 ug of RNA. TCRdb recomputed calls from the immunoSEQ multiplex PCR reads with MiXCR, one row per CDR3 protein. Among about 100,000 distinct CDR3 sequences listed, 95% were seen once. Between the trimmed V and J ends, which lost 0 bases and 2 bases, there was a span of 4 bases. Germline CDR1 and CDR2: KGHDR and SFDVKD. The CDR3 length is 14 residues. This sequence originates from a human donor with Susac syndrome. V gene TRBV24-1 combines with J gene TRBJ1-5; D uncertain. The sample taken for sequencing was CD8+ T cells from PBMCs. For the CDR3, the DNA is TGTGCCACCAGTGATTTGGGTCGCAATCAGCCCCAGCATTTT. Its protein product is CATSDLGRNQPQHF.